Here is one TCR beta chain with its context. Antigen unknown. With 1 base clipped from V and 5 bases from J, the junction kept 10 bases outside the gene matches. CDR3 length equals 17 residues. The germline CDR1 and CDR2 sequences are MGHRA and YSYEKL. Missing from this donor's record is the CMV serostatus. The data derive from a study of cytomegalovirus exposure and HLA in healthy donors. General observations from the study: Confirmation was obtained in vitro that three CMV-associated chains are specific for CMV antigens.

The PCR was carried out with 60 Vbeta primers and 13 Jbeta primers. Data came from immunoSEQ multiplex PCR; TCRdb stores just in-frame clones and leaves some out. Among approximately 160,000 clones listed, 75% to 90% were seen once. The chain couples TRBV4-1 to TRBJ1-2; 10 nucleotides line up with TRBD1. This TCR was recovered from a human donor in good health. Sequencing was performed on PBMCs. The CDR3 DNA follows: TGCGCCAGCAGCCAAGGGGGGACAGGGGCACCGAAATATGGCTACACCTTC. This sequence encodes CASSQGGTGAPKYGYTF.